Listed here are 24 T cell receptor beta chains from one sample, sequenced in a study of T cells in Graves' hyperthyroidism and ophthalmopathy. Amplification of TCR beta CDR3 regions used RNA as the template. The HTBI primer set drove a first-round RT-PCR of the TCR CDR3. TCRdb itself ran the multiplex PCR reads through MiXCR, one entry per CDR3 protein. The sample consists of some 690,000 distinct CDR3 sequences, roughly 17% of them appearing once. The sample consisted of blood. The origin of the receptors is a man between 45 and 60 years old with Graves' hyperthyroidism.

This clonotype was found a few times. V usage is TRBV28 and J usage is TRBJ2-7, with D maybe TRBD2 (6 bases). Between the trimmed V and J ends, which lost 6 bases and 0 bases, there was a span of 15 bases. The germline V gene has CDR1 MDHEN and CDR2 SYDVKM. The CDR3 runs to 15 residues. Here the CDR3 DNA reads TGTGCCAGCAGAACGGGACTTTCAAGCTCCTACGAGCAGTACTTC. This codes for CASRTGLSSSYEQYF. Full variable domain (rest looked up from reference TRBV28 and TRBJ2-7): DVKVTQSSRYLVKRTGEKVFLECVQDMDHENMFWYRQDPGLGLRLIYFSYDVKMKEKGDIPEGYSVSREKKERFSLILESASTNQTSMYLCASRTGLSSSYEQYFGPGTRLTVT.

This clonotype was seen more than once but under ten times. The chain combines TRBV12-3 or TRBV12-4 with TRBJ1-6; TRBD1 agrees at 7 bases. V was clipped by 5 bases and J by 7 bases; unmatched bases: 5. The length of the CDR3 is 14 residues. The CDR3 nucleotides read TGTGCCAGCAGTATCCGGGACAGAAATTCACCCCTCCACTTT. This sequence encodes CASSIRDRNSPLHF.

This clonotype was seen only a few times. This sequence joins TRBV28 and TRBJ1-4; TRBD1 aligns across 7 bases. Germline CDR1 and CDR2: MDHEN and SYDVKM. The V and J ends lost 6 bases and 8 bases, in that order; junction bases with no gene match: 9. CDR3 length: 14 amino acids. The CDR3 loop is CASRPTGTGEKLFF. CDR3 DNA sequence: TGTGCCAGCAGGCCGACAGGGACGGGGGAAAAACTGTTTTTT.

This clonotype was seen just once. This clone may be a read error of a much larger clone one base away. This rearrangement joins TRBV7-9 to TRBJ1-1; TRBD1 is a possible D gene (5 bases). The ends were cut back, 8 bases at V and 1 base at J, with 23 bases in the middle. The CDR3 has 17 residues. Germline CDR1 and CDR2: SEHNR and FQNEAQ (reference sequence). CDR3 sequence (DNA): TGTGCCAGCCTAATGGGGCCCGGAGGGACCTCGAACACTGAAGCTTTCTTT. Protein: CASLMGPGGTSNTEAFF.

The rearrangement uses TRBV6-1 and TRBJ1-5; D is ambiguous. V gave up 4 bases and J gave up 4 bases, with 8 bases separating them. Per germline, CDR1 MNHNS and CDR2 SASEGT. CDR3 length equals 13 residues. The CDR3 DNA reads as TGTGCCAGCAGTGCGCAGGAAAATCAGCCCCAGCATTTT. Translating gives CASSAQENQPQHF.

This clonotype has ten or more counts. The chain recombines TRBV11-3 with TRBJ2-1; 7 positions agree with TRBD2. This CDR3 has 18 residues. V lost 0 bases to trimming and J lost 4 bases; unmatched junction nucleotides: 12. CDR1 and CDR2 (germline): SGHNT, YENEEA. CDR3 in amino acids: CASSLEREWGSGYNEQFF. The DNA for the CDR3 is TGTGCCAGCAGCTTAGAGCGAGAATGGGGTAGCGGGTACAATGAGCAGTTCTTC. The variable domain in full, completed from reference TRBV11-3 and TRBJ2-1, reads EAGVVQSPRYKIIEKKQPVAFWCNPISGHNTLYWYLQNLGQGPELLIRYENEEAVDDSQLPKDRFSAERLKGVDSTLKIQPAELGDSAVYLCASSLEREWGSGYNEQFFGPGTRLTVL.

This clonotype was counted between two and nine times. V and J are TRBV7-3 and TRBJ2-2; the D is unclear. The CDR3 is made up of 15 amino acids. Looked up from germline, CDR1 is SGHTA and CDR2 is FQGTGA. Trimming cost V 5 bases and J 5 bases, with 15 bases left between them. The CDR3 DNA follows: TGTGCCAGCAGCGCACACACCAGTACAACCGGGGAGCTGTTTTTT. It specifies CASSAHTSTTGELFF.

This clonotype was detected ten times or more. This chain uses TRBV7-8 with TRBJ2-1; weak D call: TRBD1 (5 bases). The germline V gene has CDR1 SGHVS and CDR2 FQNEAQ. CDR3 size: 15 residues. Trimming pared 4 bases from V and 1 base from J, leaving 11 bases between. The CDR3 is CASSSNQGSYNEQFF. As DNA, the CDR3 is TGTGCCAGCAGCTCGAATCAGGGATCCTACAATGAGCAGTTCTTC.

The table lists this clonotype with a few counts. The chain combines TRBV9 with TRBJ2-5; TRBD2 agrees at 8 bases. Trimming removed 5 bases from V and 0 bases from J; junction bases left unmatched: 18. The CDR3 runs to 19 residues. Germline CDR1 and CDR2: SGDLS and YYNGEE. CDR3 in amino acids: CASSWGTSKDSANQETQYF. In DNA, the CDR3 is TGTGCCAGCAGTTGGGGGACTAGTAAGGATTCGGCGAACCAAGAGACCCAGTACTTC.

This clonotype was detected ten times or more. V usage is TRBV7-9 and J usage is TRBJ2-2; 11 bases align to TRBD2. V shed 6 bases, J shed 11 bases, and the junction held 8 bases outside the gene matches. This CDR3 comprises 14 residues. Germline CDR1 is SEHNR and CDR2 is FQNEAQ (reference sequence). CDR3 DNA: TGTGCCAGCAGTTTAACTAGCGGGAGAAGAGAGCTGTTTTTT. Encoded protein: CASSLTSGRRELFF.

This clonotype has just a few counts. V gene TRBV5-5 combines with J gene TRBJ2-1; 8 bases are a match to TRBD2. Trimming removed 4 bases from V and 8 bases from J; junction bases left unmatched: 11. This CDR3 contains 15 residues. CDR1 is SGHKS, CDR2 YYEKEE, per germline (reference sequence). Here the CDR3 DNA reads TGTGCCAGCAGCCCCGGGACTAGGGCCCAGGATGAGCAGTTCTTC. Translation gives CASSPGTRAQDEQFF.

This clonotype was picked up many times. The chain links TRBV7-9 to TRBJ2-7; 7 bases map to TRBD2. After removal of 5 bases from V and 5 bases from J, the junction contained 9 bases not matched to a gene. The CDR3 loop spans 14 amino acids. Per germline, CDR1 SEHNR and CDR2 FQNEAQ (reference sequence). This CDR3 reads CASSPDRAGDEQYF. Here the CDR3 DNA reads TGTGCCAGCAGCCCAGATCGGGCGGGAGACGAGCAGTACTTC.

This clonotype was detected a few times. V and J are TRBV28 and TRBJ2-7; D is uncertain. V dropped 4 bases and J dropped 1 base, with 5 bases sitting between them. The CDR3 loop spans 12 amino acids. The germline gives CDR1 MDHEN, CDR2 SYDVKM. DNA for the CDR3: TGTGCCAGCAGTTATCAGTCCTACGAGCAGTACTTC. It is translated as CASSYQSYEQYF.

This clonotype was seen repeatedly, ten times or more. The rearrangement uses TRBV6-2 or TRBV6-3 and TRBJ1-4, with a possible D match to TRBD1 (6 bases). This CDR3 has 12 amino acids. From germline, CDR1 is MNHEY and CDR2 SVGEGT. V dropped 6 bases and J dropped 8 bases, with 10 bases sitting between them. CDR3 sequence (DNA): TGTGCCAGCAGGACAGGATCCGAAAAACTGTTTTTT. Translating it yields CASRTGSEKLFF.

This clonotype was picked up a small number of times. The chain joins TRBV5-1 to TRBJ2-1; D call uncertain. The germline V and J ends were trimmed by 6 bases and 4 bases, with 11 bases remaining between them. The CDR3 loop spans 13 amino acids. Germline-derived CDR1 and CDR2 are SGHRS and YFSETQ. The DNA for the CDR3 is TGCGCCAGCACGGGCGGCTCTTACAATGAGCAGTTCTTC. The encoded protein is CASTGGSYNEQFF. Full variable domain (outside the CDR3, taken from reference TRBV5-1 and TRBJ2-1): KAGVTQTPRYLIKTRGQQVTLSCSPISGHRSVSWYQQTPGQGLQFLFEYFSETQRNKGNFPGRFSGRQFSNSRSEMNVSTLELGDSALYLCASTGGSYNEQFFGPGTRLTVL.

The rearrangement joins TRBV24-1 to TRBJ2-1; 9 bases align to TRBD1. The CDR3 is 16 residues long. Germline lookup yields CDR1 KGHDR and CDR2 SFDVKD. Trimming removed 3 bases from V and 9 bases from J; junction bases left unmatched: 11. The CDR3 here is CATSDNFGQGWGEQFF. CDR3 in DNA: TGTGCCACCAGTGATAATTTCGGACAGGGGTGGGGTGAGCAGTTCTTC.

The sample holds many counts of this clonotype. The V and J genes are TRBV9 and TRBJ2-1; no reliable D call. Germline CDR1 is SGDLS and CDR2 is YYNGEE. Deletions cut 4 bases from V and 4 bases from J, with 12 bases between. The CDR3 sequence is 14 residues long. CDR3 coding DNA: TGTGCCAGCAGCCCATCATATGGTTACAATGAGCAGTTCTTC. Translating gives CASSPSYGYNEQFF.

This clonotype was observed at least ten times. The V gene is TRBV12-3 or TRBV12-4, the J gene TRBJ2-2; either TRBD1 or TRBD2 may fit D (6 bases each). V lost 6 bases, J lost 2 bases, and 13 bases lay in between. The CDR3 consists of 15 residues. The CDR3 here is CASSMRGANTGELFF. The CDR3 bases are TGTGCCAGCAGCATGAGGGGGGCAAACACCGGGGAGCTGTTTTTT.

This clonotype appeared once. The V gene is TRBV29-1, the J gene TRBJ1-1, with D perhaps TRBD1 (6 bases). Germline V gene sequence: CDR1 SQVTM, CDR2 ANQGSEA. The CDR3 is 13 residues long. Trimming pared 7 bases from V and 4 bases from J, leaving 16 bases between. In DNA form, the CDR3 reads TGCAGCGCTCTACAGGGTGGGAGCACTGAAGCTTTCTTT. Translating it yields CSALQGGSTEAFF.

This clonotype was counted at least ten times. The rearrangement joins TRBV6-2 or TRBV6-3 to TRBJ2-3; D gene unclear. Germline CDR1 reads MNHEY; CDR2 reads SVGEGT. The CDR3 has 14 residues. The ends were cut back, 0 bases at V and 4 bases at J, with 8 bases in the middle. The chain's CDR3 is CASSYSVRADTQYF. The DNA for the CDR3 is TGTGCCAGCAGTTACTCGGTGCGAGCAGATACGCAGTATTTT.

This clonotype was found many times. This chain uses TRBV7-2 with TRBJ2-7; D not resolved. Looked up from germline, CDR1 is SGHTA and CDR2 is FQGNSA. Trimming left V 4 bases short and J 0 bases short, with 10 bases between. The CDR3 consists of 14 residues. In DNA form, the CDR3 reads TGTGCCAGCAGCTGGGAACCGGGCTCCTACGAGCAGTACTTC. Translated: CASSWEPGSYEQYF.

This chain uses TRBV24-1 with TRBJ2-1, with 9 positions matching TRBD1. CDR3 length: 18 amino acids. Per the germline V gene, CDR1 is KGHDR and CDR2 is SFDVKD. V lost 6 bases and J lost 2; bases outside the gene matches: 13. The CDR3 DNA reads as TGTGCCACCAGTCCAAAGGCGGACAGGGGTTTCCCCTACAATGAGCAGTTCTTC. Its protein product is CATSPKADRGFPYNEQFF.

This chain joins TRBV5-1 and TRBJ1-2; D ambiguous. Trimming removed 0 bases from V and 7 bases from J, with 13 bases in between. This CDR3 contains 14 residues. Germline V gene lookup returns CDR1 SGHRS and CDR2 YFSETQ. This CDR3 is CASSLGSYSAGYTF. The CDR3 DNA is TGCGCCAGCAGCTTGGGCAGCTATTCGGCTGGCTACACCTTC.

There are many counts of this clonotype. The CDR3 loop reads CASTPGGTSTEAFF. CDR3 in DNA: TGTGCCAGCACCCCAGGAGGGACAAGTACTGAAGCTTTCTTT. The V gene is TRBV28, the J gene TRBJ1-1; D is perhaps TRBD1 (6 bases). The CDR3 loop spans 14 amino acids. Trimming shortened V by 7 bases and J by 5 bases, and 17 bases separated the two germline ends. The germline gives CDR1 MDHEN, CDR2 SYDVKM.